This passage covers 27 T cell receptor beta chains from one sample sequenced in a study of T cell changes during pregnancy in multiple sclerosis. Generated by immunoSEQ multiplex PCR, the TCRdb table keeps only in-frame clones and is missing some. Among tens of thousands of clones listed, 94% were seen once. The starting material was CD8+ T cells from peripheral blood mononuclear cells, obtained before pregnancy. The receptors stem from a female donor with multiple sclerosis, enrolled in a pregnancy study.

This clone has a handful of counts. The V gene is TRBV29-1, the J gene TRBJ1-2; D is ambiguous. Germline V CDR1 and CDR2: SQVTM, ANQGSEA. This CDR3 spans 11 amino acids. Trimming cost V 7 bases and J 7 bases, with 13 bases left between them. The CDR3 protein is CSAISSGGYTF. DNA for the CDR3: TGCAGCGCCATCTCCTCGGGTGGCTACACCTTC.

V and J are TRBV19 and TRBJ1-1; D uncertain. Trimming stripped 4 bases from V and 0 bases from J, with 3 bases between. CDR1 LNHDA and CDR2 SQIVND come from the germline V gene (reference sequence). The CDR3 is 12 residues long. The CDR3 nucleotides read TGTGCCAGTAGTAAGCTGAACACTGAAGCTTTCTTT. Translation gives CASSKLNTEAFF.

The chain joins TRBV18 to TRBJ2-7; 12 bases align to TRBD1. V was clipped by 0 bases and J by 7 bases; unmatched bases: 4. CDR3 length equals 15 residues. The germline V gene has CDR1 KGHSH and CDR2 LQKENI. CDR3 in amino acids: CASSPPGQGAREQYF. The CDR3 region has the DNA TGTGCCAGCTCACCACCGGGACAGGGGGCGCGGGAGCAGTACTTC.

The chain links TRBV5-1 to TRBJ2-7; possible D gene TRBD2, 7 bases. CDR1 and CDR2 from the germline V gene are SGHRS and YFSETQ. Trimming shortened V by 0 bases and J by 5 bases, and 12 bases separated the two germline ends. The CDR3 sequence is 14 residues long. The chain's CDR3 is CASSLVRGADEQYF. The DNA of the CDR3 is TGCGCCAGCAGCTTGGTTCGGGGGGCGGACGAGCAGTACTTC.

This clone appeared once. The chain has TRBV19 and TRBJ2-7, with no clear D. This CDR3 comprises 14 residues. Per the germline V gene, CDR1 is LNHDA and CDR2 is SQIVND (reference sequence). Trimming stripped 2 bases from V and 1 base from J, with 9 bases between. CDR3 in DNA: TGTGCCAGTAGTATAATTTACAGTTCCTACGAGCAGTACTTC. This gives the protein CASSIIYSSYEQYF. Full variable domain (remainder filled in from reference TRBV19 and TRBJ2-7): DGGITQSPKYLFRKEGQNVTLSCEQNLNHDAMYWYRQDPGQGLRLIYYSQIVNDFQKGDIAEGYSVSREKKESFPLTVTSAQKNPTAFYLCASSIIYSSYEQYFGPGTRLTVT.

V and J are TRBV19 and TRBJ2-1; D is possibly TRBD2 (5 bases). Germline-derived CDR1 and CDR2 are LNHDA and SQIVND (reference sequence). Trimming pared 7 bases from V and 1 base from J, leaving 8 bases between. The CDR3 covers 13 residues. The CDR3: CASTPGSYNEQFF. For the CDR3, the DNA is TGTGCCAGTACTCCGGGGTCCTACAATGAGCAGTTCTTC.

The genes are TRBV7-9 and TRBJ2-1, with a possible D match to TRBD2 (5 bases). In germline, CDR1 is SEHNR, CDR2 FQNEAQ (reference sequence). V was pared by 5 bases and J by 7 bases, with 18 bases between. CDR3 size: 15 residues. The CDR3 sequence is CASSAPGSGGNEQFF. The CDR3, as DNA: TGTGCCAGCAGCGCACCGGGGTCCGGCGGGAATGAGCAGTTCTTC.

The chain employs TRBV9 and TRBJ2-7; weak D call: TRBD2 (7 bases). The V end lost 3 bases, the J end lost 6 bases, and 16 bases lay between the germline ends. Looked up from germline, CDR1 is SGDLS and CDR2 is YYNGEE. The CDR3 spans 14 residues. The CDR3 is CASSEGGEGPEQYF. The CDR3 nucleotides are TGTGCCAGCAGCGAGGGGGGGGAGGGCCCCGAGCAGTACTTC. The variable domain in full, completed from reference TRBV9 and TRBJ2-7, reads DSGVTQTPKHLITATGQRVTLRCSPRSGDLSVYWYQQSLDQGLQFLIQYYNGEERAKGNILERFSAQQFPDLHSELNLSSLELGDSALYFCASSEGGEGPEQYFGPGTRLTVT.

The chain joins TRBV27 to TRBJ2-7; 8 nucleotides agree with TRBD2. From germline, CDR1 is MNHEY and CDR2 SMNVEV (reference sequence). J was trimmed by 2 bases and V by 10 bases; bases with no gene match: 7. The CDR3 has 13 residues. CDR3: CATGGSGAYEQYF. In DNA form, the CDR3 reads TGTGCCACCGGCGGTAGCGGGGCCTACGAGCAGTACTTC.

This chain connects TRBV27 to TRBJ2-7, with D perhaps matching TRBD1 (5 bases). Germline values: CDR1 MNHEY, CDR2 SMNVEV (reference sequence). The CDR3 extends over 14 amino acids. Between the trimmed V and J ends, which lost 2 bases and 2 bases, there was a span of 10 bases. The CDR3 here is CASSLGRDAYEQYF. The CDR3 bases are TGTGCCAGCAGTTTAGGCAGGGATGCCTACGAGCAGTACTTC.

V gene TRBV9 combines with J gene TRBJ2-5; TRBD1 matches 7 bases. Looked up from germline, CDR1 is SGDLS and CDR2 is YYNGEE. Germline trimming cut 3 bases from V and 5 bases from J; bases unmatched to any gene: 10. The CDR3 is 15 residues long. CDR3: CASSDRQGEGETQYF. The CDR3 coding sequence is TGTGCCAGCAGCGACCGACAGGGTGAAGGGGAGACCCAGTACTTC.

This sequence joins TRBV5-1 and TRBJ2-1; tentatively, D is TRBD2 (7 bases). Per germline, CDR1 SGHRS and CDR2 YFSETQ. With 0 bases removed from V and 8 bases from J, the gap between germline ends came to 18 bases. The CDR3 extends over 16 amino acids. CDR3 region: CASSLAGALAVDEQFF. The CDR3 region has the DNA TGCGCCAGCAGCTTGGCGGGGGCCCTAGCGGTCGATGAGCAGTTCTTC. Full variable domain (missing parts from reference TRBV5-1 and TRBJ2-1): KAGVTQTPRYLIKTRGQQVTLSCSPISGHRSVSWYQQTPGQGLQFLFEYFSETQRNKGNFPGRFSGRQFSNSRSEMNVSTLELGDSALYLCASSLAGALAVDEQFFGPGTRLTVL.

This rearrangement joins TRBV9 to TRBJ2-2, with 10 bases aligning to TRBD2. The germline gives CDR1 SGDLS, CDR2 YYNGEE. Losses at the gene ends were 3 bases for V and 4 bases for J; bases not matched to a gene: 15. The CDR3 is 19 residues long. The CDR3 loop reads CASSEPGLAPLSGTGELFF. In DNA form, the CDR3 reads TGTGCCAGCAGCGAGCCGGGACTAGCGCCCCTTTCCGGCACCGGGGAGCTGTTTTTT.

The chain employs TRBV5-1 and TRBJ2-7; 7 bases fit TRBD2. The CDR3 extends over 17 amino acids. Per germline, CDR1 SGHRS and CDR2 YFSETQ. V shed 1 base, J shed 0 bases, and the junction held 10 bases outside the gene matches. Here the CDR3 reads CASSLPSGASSSYEQYF. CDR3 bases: TGCGCCAGCAGCTTGCCTAGCGGAGCTTCCTCCTCCTACGAGCAGTACTTC.

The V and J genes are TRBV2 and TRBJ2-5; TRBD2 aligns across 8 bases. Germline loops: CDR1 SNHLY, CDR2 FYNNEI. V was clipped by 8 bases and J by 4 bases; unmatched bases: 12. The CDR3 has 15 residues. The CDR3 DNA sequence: TGTGCCAGCCCCTCAGACCGGGGGGGGAGAGAGACCCAGTACTTC. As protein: CASPSDRGGRETQYF.

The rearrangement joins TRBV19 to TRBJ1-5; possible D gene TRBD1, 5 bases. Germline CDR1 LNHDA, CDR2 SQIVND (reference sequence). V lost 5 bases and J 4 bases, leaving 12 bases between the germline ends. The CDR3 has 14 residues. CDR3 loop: CASSPGGGNQPQHF. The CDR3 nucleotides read TGTGCCAGTAGTCCCGGCGGGGGGAATCAGCCCCAGCATTTT.

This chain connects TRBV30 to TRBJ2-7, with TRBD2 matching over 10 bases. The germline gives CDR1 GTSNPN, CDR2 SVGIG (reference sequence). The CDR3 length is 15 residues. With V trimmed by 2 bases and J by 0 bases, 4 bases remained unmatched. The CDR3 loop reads CAWSSGLAISYEQYF. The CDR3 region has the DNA TGTGCCTGGAGTTCGGGACTAGCGATCTCCTACGAGCAGTACTTC.

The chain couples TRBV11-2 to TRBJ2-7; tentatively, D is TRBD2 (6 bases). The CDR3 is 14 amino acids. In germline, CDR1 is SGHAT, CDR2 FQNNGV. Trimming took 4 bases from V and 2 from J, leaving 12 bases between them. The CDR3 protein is CASSSRLGTYEQYF. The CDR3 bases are TGTGCCAGCAGCTCAAGACTAGGCACCTACGAGCAGTACTTC.

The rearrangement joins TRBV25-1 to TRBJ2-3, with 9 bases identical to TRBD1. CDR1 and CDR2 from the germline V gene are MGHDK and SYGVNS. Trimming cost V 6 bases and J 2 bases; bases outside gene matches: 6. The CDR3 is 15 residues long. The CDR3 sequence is CASSLGTGLTDTQYF. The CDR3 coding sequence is TGTGCCAGCAGCCTCGGGACAGGGCTCACAGATACGCAGTATTTT.

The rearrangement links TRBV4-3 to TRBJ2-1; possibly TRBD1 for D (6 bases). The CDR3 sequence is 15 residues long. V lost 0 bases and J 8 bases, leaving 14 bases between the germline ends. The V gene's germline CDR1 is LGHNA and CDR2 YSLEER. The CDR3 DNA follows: TGCGCCAGCAGCCAAGAGTCAGGGGTACCCGATGAGCAGTTCTTC. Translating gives CASSQESGVPDEQFF.

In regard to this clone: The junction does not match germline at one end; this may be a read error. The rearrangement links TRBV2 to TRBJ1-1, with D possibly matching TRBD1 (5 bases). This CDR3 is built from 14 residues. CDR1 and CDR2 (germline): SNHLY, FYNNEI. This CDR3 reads CASRSYYHRRQATF. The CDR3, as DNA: TGTGCCAGCAGATCTTACTACCACAGGCGGCAAGCTACGTTT.

The CDR3 protein is CASSVTGGRETQYF. The CDR3 DNA is TGCGCCAGCAGCGTAACAGGGGGACGAGAGACCCAGTACTTC. The chain couples TRBV5-1 to TRBJ2-5, with TRBD1 matching 8 bases. Looked up from germline, CDR1 is SGHRS and CDR2 is YFSETQ. The CDR3 sequence is 14 residues long. J was trimmed by 4 bases and V by 4 bases; bases with no gene match: 6.

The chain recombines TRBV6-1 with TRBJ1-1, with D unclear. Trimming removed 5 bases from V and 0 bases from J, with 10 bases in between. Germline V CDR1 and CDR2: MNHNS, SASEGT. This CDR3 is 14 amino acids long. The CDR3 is CASSHAALNTEAFF. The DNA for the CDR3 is TGTGCCAGCAGTCACGCGGCACTGAACACTGAAGCTTTCTTT.

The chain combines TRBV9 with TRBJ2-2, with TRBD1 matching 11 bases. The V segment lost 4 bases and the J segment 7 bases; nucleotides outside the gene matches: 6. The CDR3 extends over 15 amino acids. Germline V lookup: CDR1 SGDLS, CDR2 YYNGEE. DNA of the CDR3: TGTGCCAGCAGCTCGGACAGGGGGCTCGGCGGGGAGCTGTTTTTT. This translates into CASSSDRGLGGELFF.

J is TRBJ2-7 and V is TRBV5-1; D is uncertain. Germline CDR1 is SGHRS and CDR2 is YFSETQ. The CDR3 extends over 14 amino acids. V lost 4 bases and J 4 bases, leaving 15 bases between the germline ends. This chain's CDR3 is CASSPSPSPYEQYF. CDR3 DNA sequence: TGCGCCAGCAGCCCGAGTCCCTCCCCTTACGAGCAGTACTTC.

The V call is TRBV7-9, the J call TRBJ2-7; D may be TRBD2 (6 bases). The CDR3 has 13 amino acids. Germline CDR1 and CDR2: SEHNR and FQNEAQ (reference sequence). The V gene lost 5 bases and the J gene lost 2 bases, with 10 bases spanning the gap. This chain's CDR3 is CASSLLAAYEQYF. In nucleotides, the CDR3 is TGTGCCAGCAGCCTACTAGCAGCCTACGAGCAGTACTTC.

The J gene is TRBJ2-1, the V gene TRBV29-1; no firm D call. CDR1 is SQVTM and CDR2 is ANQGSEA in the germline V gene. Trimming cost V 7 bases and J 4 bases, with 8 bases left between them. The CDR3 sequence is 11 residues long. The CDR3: CSGDTYNEQFF. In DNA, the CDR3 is TGCAGCGGCGACACTTACAATGAGCAGTTCTTC.